What follows is one TCR beta chain and its context. Its antigen is still unknown. Additional DNA sequences in this sample encode the identical CDR3. The data were obtained in a study of cytomegalovirus exposure and HLA in healthy donors. The V and J ends lost 7 bases and 2 bases respectively, with 8 bases between them. Germline V gene sequence: CDR1 LNHDA, CDR2 SQIVND (reference sequence). The CDR3 sequence is 13 residues long. Study results and limitations: The authors later linked a missense DCLRE1C variant to TCR beta V- and J-gene trimming. Indistinguishable V segments, including TRBV6-2 and TRBV6-3, were excluded. The listing of 150 to 200 TCR beta chains classed them as cytomegalovirus-associated.

The PCR made use of 60 Vbeta and 13 Jbeta primers. Source study methods: An analysis that came later counted around 80 million unique TCR beta chains, around 10 million shared. Clones were sequenced by immunoSEQ multiplex PCR, and TCRdb holds only the in-frame ones, with some missing. The DNA was the basis for D and trimming; V, J and clone size are from that table. The data hold 200,000 to 250,000 clones, with around 80% observed a single time. This rearrangement joins TRBV19 to TRBJ2-2; tentative D call: TRBD2 (6 bases). The sequence came from a male donor in good health and CMV-seronegative. Sequencing was performed on PBMCs. This CDR3 reads CASTGANTGELFF. In DNA form, the CDR3 reads TGTGCCAGTACGGGAGCTAACACCGGGGAGCTGTTTTTT. The variable domain in full, completed from reference TRBV19 and TRBJ2-2, reads DGGITQSPKYLFRKEGQNVTLSCEQNLNHDAMYWYRQDPGQGLRLIYYSQIVNDFQKGDIAEGYSVSREKKESFPLTVTSAQKNPTAFYLCASTGANTGELFFGEGSRLTVL.